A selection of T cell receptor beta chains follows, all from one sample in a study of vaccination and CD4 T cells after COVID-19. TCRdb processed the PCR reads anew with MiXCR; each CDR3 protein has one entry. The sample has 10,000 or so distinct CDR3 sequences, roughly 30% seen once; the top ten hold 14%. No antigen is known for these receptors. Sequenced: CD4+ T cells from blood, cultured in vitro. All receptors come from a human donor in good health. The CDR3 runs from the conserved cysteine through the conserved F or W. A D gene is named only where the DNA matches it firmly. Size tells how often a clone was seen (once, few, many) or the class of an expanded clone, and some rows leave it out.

CDR3 DNA: TGCAGTACCTTTAACCCAGGGGGAAACATTCAGTACTTC; CDR3 protein: CSTFNPGGNIQYF; clone size: few; J gene: TRBJ2-4; V gene: TRBV20-1; D gene: TRBD1
CDR3 DNA: TGTGCCAGCAGAGACTCCAAACGGGGGACTAGCGGGATATATGAGCAGTTCTTC; CDR3 protein: CASRDSKRGTSGIYEQFF; clone size: NA; J gene: TRBJ2-1; V gene: TRBV6-1; D gene: TRBD2
CDR3 DNA: TGCAGTGCCGGACAGGGTTTAAACACTGAAGCTTTCTTT; CDR3 protein: CSAGQGLNTEAFF; clone size: NA; J gene: TRBJ1-1; V gene: TRBV20-1; D gene: TRBD1
CDR3 DNA: TGTGCCAGCAGCGGGGCAGATCCTAATCAGCCCCAGCATTTT; CDR3 protein: CASSGADPNQPQHF; clone size: medium-sized; J gene: TRBJ1-5; V gene: TRBV25-1; D gene: NA
CDR3 DNA: TGTGCCACCAGTGGACGGGGAAGGTACGAGCAGTACTTC; CDR3 protein: CATSGRGRYEQYF; clone size: NA; J gene: TRBJ2-7; V gene: TRBV24-1; D gene: NA
CDR3 DNA: TGCAGTGCGCTCGGGGCTAGCGGAGAGACCCAGTACTTC; CDR3 protein: CSALGASGETQYF; clone size: NA; J gene: TRBJ2-5; V gene: TRBV20-1; D gene: TRBD2
CDR3 DNA: TGTGCAAGTCGCTTGGGCCCGGGGACAGGGATGAACTCACCCCTCCACTTT; CDR3 protein: CASRLGPGTGMNSPLHF; clone size: NA; J gene: TRBJ1-6; V gene: TRBV12-2; D gene: NA
CDR3 DNA: TGTGCCAGCAGCCTCGTGGGATCCCCCTCTGGGGCCAACGTCCTGACTTTC; CDR3 protein: CASSLVGSPSGANVLTF; clone size: few; J gene: TRBJ2-6; V gene: TRBV7-3; D gene: NA
CDR3 DNA: TGTGCCAGCACTCAAACGGGGGGCTATGGCTACACCTTC; CDR3 protein: CASTQTGGYGYTF; clone size: few; J gene: TRBJ1-2; V gene: TRBV6-1; D gene: NA
CDR3 DNA: TGTGCCAGCAGCTTTGGCCCCCCCAAGGGAGAGACCCAGTACTTC; CDR3 protein: CASSFGPPKGETQYF; clone size: few; J gene: TRBJ2-5; V gene: TRBV7-2; D gene: NA
CDR3 DNA: TGCAGTGAAGGCGTAGCGGGAGGGTGGAATGAGCAGTTCTTC; CDR3 protein: CSEGVAGGWNEQFF; clone size: few; J gene: TRBJ2-1; V gene: TRBV20-1; D gene: TRBD2
CDR3 DNA: TGCGGTGCCGGCGATAGCAATCAGCCCCAGCATTTT; CDR3 protein: CGAGDSNQPQHF; clone size: NA; J gene: TRBJ1-5; V gene: TRBV20-1; D gene: NA
CDR3 DNA: TGCAGTGCTAGAGACCGGGGGTGGGATACGCAGTATTTT; CDR3 protein: CSARDRGWDTQYF; clone size: NA; J gene: TRBJ2-3; V gene: TRBV20-1; D gene: NA
CDR3 DNA: TGTGCCAGCAGTACCCCGACTAGCGGGCTGTACGAGCAGTACTTC; CDR3 protein: CASSTPTSGLYEQYF; clone size: NA; J gene: TRBJ2-7; V gene: TRBV6-2/TRBV6-3; D gene: TRBD2
CDR3 DNA: TGCAGCGCCACAAGACGCAGTACAACTGACTATGGCTACACCTTC; CDR3 protein: CSATRRSTTDYGYTF; clone size: NA; J gene: TRBJ1-2; V gene: TRBV29-1; D gene: NA
CDR3 DNA: TGCGCCAGCAGCTTGGAGACCGCTGCGGGCACAGATACGCAGTATTTT; CDR3 protein: CASSLETAAGTDTQYF; clone size: once; J gene: TRBJ2-3; V gene: TRBV5-1; D gene: NA
CDR3 DNA: TGTGCCAGCAGTTCCCCGGGACAGGGGCACTACGAGCAGTACTTC; CDR3 protein: CASSSPGQGHYEQYF; clone size: once; J gene: TRBJ2-7; V gene: TRBV28; D gene: TRBD1
CDR3 DNA: TGTGCCAGCAGCTTGGTTGGGGGGCGGACTGAAGCTTTCTTT; CDR3 protein: CASSLVGGRTEAFF; clone size: NA; J gene: TRBJ1-1; V gene: TRBV5-4; D gene: NA
CDR3 DNA: TGTGCCAGCAGCTCGGCCCGGGGACCGCAAGAGACCCAGTACTTC; CDR3 protein: CASSSARGPQETQYF; clone size: NA; J gene: TRBJ2-5; V gene: TRBV7-9; D gene: NA
CDR3 DNA: TGTGCCACCAGCACAGCCGGGGCCCAGGAAAAACTGTTTTTT; CDR3 protein: CATSTAGAQEKLFF; clone size: NA; J gene: TRBJ1-4; V gene: TRBV15; D gene: NA
CDR3 DNA: TGTGCCAGTAAAAAGCGGGAGGGAACCTACGAGCAGTACTTC; CDR3 protein: CASKKREGTYEQYF; clone size: NA; J gene: TRBJ2-7; V gene: TRBV19; D gene: TRBD2
CDR3 DNA: TGTGCCAGCATATGGGCCGCGGGCCACTACAATGAGCAGTTCTTC; CDR3 protein: CASIWAAGHYNEQFF; clone size: NA; J gene: TRBJ2-1; V gene: TRBV6-7; D gene: NA
CDR3 DNA: TGTGCCAGCAGCCCGACGGAGCGGGGCGAGCAGTACTTC; CDR3 protein: CASSPTERGEQYF; clone size: few; J gene: TRBJ2-7; V gene: TRBV2; D gene: TRBD2
CDR3 DNA: TGCGCCAGCAGCTATTCGTGGGGGCCCTACGAGCAGTACTTC; CDR3 protein: CASSYSWGPYEQYF; clone size: NA; J gene: TRBJ2-7; V gene: TRBV5-1; D gene: NA
CDR3 DNA: TGCAGTGCTAGCGGATTTAACACCGGGGAGCTGTTTTTT; CDR3 protein: CSASGFNTGELFF; clone size: few; J gene: TRBJ2-2; V gene: TRBV20-1; D gene: NA
CDR3 DNA: TGCAGTGCTGGGAGGACAGGGGGCGGGGAGCTGTTTTTT; CDR3 protein: CSAGRTGGGELFF; clone size: NA; J gene: TRBJ2-2; V gene: TRBV20-1; D gene: TRBD1
CDR3 DNA: TGTGCCACCAGTGATCTAGCGGGAGTAAACTCCTACAATGAGCAGTTCTTC; CDR3 protein: CATSDLAGVNSYNEQFF; clone size: few; J gene: TRBJ2-1; V gene: TRBV24-1; D gene: TRBD2
CDR3 DNA: TGCAGTGCTTCCCTCCAGGGACAGCCCTACGAGCAGTACTTC; CDR3 protein: CSASLQGQPYEQYF; clone size: few; J gene: TRBJ2-7; V gene: TRBV20-1; D gene: TRBD1
CDR3 DNA: TGTGCCAGCAGTTCACTTGGACAGGGCCTCCTCGGGGCCAACGTCCTGACTTTC; CDR3 protein: CASSSLGQGLLGANVLTF; clone size: NA; J gene: TRBJ2-6; V gene: TRBV6-5; D gene: TRBD1
CDR3 DNA: TGCAGTGCCGGGACAGACCAAGAGACCCAGTACTTC; CDR3 protein: CSAGTDQETQYF; clone size: few; J gene: TRBJ2-5; V gene: TRBV20-1; D gene: TRBD1
CDR3 DNA: TGTGCCAGCACCGTTCGATGGACACCCGAAGCCCAGCCCCAGCATTTT; CDR3 protein: CASTVRWTPEAQPQHF; clone size: NA; J gene: TRBJ1-5; V gene: TRBV27; D gene: NA
CDR3 DNA: TGTGCCAGCAGCTGGGGGGGCAGCGCAGATACGCAGTATTTT; CDR3 protein: CASSWGGSADTQYF; clone size: NA; J gene: TRBJ2-3; V gene: TRBV7-3; D gene: NA
CDR3 DNA: TGTGCCAGCAGTTACTTCGGCACAGATACGCAGTATTTT; CDR3 protein: CASSYFGTDTQYF; clone size: few; J gene: TRBJ2-3; V gene: TRBV6-5; D gene: NA
CDR3 DNA: TGTGCCACCAGTGATTCCCCTGTCGGGCAAGGTGTGTTTTTT; CDR3 protein: CATSDSPVGQGVFF; clone size: large; J gene: TRBJ1-4; V gene: TRBV24-1; D gene: NA
CDR3 DNA: TGCAGTGCTAGAGATGATGCCGGGGAGCTGTTTTTT; CDR3 protein: CSARDDAGELFF; clone size: NA; J gene: TRBJ2-2; V gene: TRBV20-1; D gene: NA
CDR3 DNA: TGTGCCATCAACTCACAGGGGGAAGGGACCTACGAGCAGTACTTC; CDR3 protein: CAINSQGEGTYEQYF; clone size: NA; J gene: TRBJ2-7; V gene: TRBV10-3; D gene: TRBD1
CDR3 DNA: TGTGCCAGTAGTCAGGATTTAAGGACCCAGTACTTC; CDR3 protein: CASSQDLRTQYF; clone size: NA; J gene: TRBJ2-5; V gene: TRBV19; D gene: NA
CDR3 DNA: TGTGCCAGCAGCCAAGGGACAGGGGAGTCACCCCTCCACTTT; CDR3 protein: CASSQGTGESPLHF; clone size: NA; J gene: TRBJ1-6; V gene: TRBV3-1; D gene: TRBD1
CDR3 DNA: TGTGCCACCAGTGACTGGACTAGCGGGAGTAATGAGCAGTTCTTC; CDR3 protein: CATSDWTSGSNEQFF; clone size: few; J gene: TRBJ2-1; V gene: TRBV24-1; D gene: TRBD2
CDR3 DNA: TGCAGCGTGCTTCAGGGGGTTGGCGAGCAGTACTTC; CDR3 protein: CSVLQGVGEQYF; clone size: NA; J gene: TRBJ2-7; V gene: TRBV29-1; D gene: TRBD1
CDR3 DNA: TGCGCCAGCAGCCAAGACCTCCTGTCAGACCCTTCCCCAGAGACCCAGTACTTC; CDR3 protein: CASSQDLLSDPSPETQYF; clone size: NA; J gene: TRBJ2-5; V gene: TRBV4-3; D gene: NA
CDR3 DNA: TGCAGTGCTAGAGAGGGGACAGGGGGACTCTACGAGCAGTACTTC; CDR3 protein: CSAREGTGGLYEQYF; clone size: once; J gene: TRBJ2-7; V gene: TRBV20-1; D gene: TRBD1
CDR3 DNA: TGTGCCAGCAGACGCGACAGGGGGCTCTCCTACGAGCAGTACTTC; CDR3 protein: CASRRDRGLSYEQYF; clone size: NA; J gene: TRBJ2-7; V gene: TRBV28; D gene: TRBD1
CDR3 DNA: TGTGCCAGCAGTCCCCTCCACAGGAACACTGAAGCTTTCTTT; CDR3 protein: CASSPLHRNTEAFF; clone size: few; J gene: TRBJ1-1; V gene: TRBV6-1; D gene: NA
CDR3 DNA: TGCGCCAGCGGCGAGGGGGTCAATCAGCCCCAGCATTTT; CDR3 protein: CASGEGVNQPQHF; clone size: few; J gene: TRBJ1-5; V gene: TRBV5-1; D gene: NA
CDR3 DNA: TGTGCCACCAGCAGAGAAGGGACGGGCTCCTACGAGCAGTACTTC; CDR3 protein: CATSREGTGSYEQYF; clone size: NA; J gene: TRBJ2-7; V gene: TRBV15; D gene: NA
CDR3 DNA: TGTGCCAGCAGTTCGGTGACAGGGACAAATAACTATGGCTACACCTTC; CDR3 protein: CASSSVTGTNNYGYTF; clone size: NA; J gene: TRBJ1-2; V gene: TRBV27; D gene: TRBD1
CDR3 DNA: TGTGCCAGCAGTTCCGTTTGGAACACTGAAGCTTTCTTT; CDR3 protein: CASSSVWNTEAFF; clone size: NA; J gene: TRBJ1-1; V gene: TRBV28; D gene: NA
CDR3 DNA: TGCAGTGCCTGGGACTACCGGAACACTGAAGCTTTCTTT; CDR3 protein: CSAWDYRNTEAFF; clone size: NA; J gene: TRBJ1-1; V gene: TRBV20-1; D gene: NA
CDR3 DNA: TGTGCCAGCAGCCAACGGGAAGGGTCCTACGAGCAGTACTTC; CDR3 protein: CASSQREGSYEQYF; clone size: few; J gene: TRBJ2-7; V gene: TRBV12-3/TRBV12-4; D gene: NA
CDR3 DNA: TGTGCCAGCAGCTTAGATGTGGGATCCACAGATACGCAGTATTTT; CDR3 protein: CASSLDVGSTDTQYF; clone size: few; J gene: TRBJ2-3; V gene: TRBV7-2; D gene: NA
CDR3 DNA: TGTGCCAGCAGCTGGACGCTGTCCGTAGGGAACAATGAGCAGTTCTTC; CDR3 protein: CASSWTLSVGNNEQFF; clone size: NA; J gene: TRBJ2-1; V gene: TRBV5-4; D gene: NA
CDR3 DNA: TGTGCCAGCAGTGGATGGGACTACGACAATGAGCAGTTCTTC; CDR3 protein: CASSGWDYDNEQFF; clone size: NA; J gene: TRBJ2-1; V gene: TRBV6-1; D gene: TRBD2
CDR3 DNA: TGCAGTGCTAGAGATTCAGGAAACAGTGCGAATTCACCCCTCCACTTT; CDR3 protein: CSARDSGNSANSPLHF; clone size: few; J gene: TRBJ1-6; V gene: TRBV20-1; D gene: NA
CDR3 DNA: TGCAGCGTTACACTCCGGGGCAATCAGCCCCAGCATTTT; CDR3 protein: CSVTLRGNQPQHF; clone size: NA; J gene: TRBJ1-5; V gene: TRBV29-1; D gene: NA
CDR3 DNA: TGCAGTGCTAGACCCACCGGGACTAGTCCCCTCTACGAGCAGTACTTC; CDR3 protein: CSARPTGTSPLYEQYF; clone size: few; J gene: TRBJ2-7; V gene: TRBV20-1; D gene: TRBD2
CDR3 DNA: TGCAGTGCTAGGAAGATTGACAGGGACGGCAATGAGCAGTTCTTC; CDR3 protein: CSARKIDRDGNEQFF; clone size: once; J gene: TRBJ2-1; V gene: TRBV20-1; D gene: TRBD1
CDR3 DNA: TGTGCCAGCAGCTCGACGAACAGGGGGGGCACTGAAGCTTTCTTT; CDR3 protein: CASSSTNRGGTEAFF; clone size: few; J gene: TRBJ1-1; V gene: TRBV7-2; D gene: TRBD1
CDR3 DNA: TGTGCCAGCAGCGGACTAGCGGGAGGTCGGGAGACCCAGTACTTC; CDR3 protein: CASSGLAGGRETQYF; clone size: once; J gene: TRBJ2-5; V gene: TRBV3-1; D gene: TRBD2
CDR3 DNA: TGTGCCAGCAGCCGAGCGGGAGGTACGGAGACCCAGTACTTC; CDR3 protein: CASSRAGGTETQYF; clone size: once; J gene: TRBJ2-5; V gene: TRBV5-4; D gene: TRBD2